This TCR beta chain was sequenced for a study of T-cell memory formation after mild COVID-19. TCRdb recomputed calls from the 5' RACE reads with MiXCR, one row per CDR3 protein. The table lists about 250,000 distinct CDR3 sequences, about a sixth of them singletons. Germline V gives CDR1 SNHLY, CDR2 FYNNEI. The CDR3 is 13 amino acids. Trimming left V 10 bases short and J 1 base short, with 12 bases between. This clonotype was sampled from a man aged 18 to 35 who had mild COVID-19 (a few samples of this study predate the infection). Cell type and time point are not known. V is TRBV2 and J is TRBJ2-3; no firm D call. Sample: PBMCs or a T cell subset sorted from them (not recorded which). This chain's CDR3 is CAKTPGGTDTQYF. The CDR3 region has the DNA TGTGCCAAAACACCCGGAGGCACAGATACGCAGTATTTT.